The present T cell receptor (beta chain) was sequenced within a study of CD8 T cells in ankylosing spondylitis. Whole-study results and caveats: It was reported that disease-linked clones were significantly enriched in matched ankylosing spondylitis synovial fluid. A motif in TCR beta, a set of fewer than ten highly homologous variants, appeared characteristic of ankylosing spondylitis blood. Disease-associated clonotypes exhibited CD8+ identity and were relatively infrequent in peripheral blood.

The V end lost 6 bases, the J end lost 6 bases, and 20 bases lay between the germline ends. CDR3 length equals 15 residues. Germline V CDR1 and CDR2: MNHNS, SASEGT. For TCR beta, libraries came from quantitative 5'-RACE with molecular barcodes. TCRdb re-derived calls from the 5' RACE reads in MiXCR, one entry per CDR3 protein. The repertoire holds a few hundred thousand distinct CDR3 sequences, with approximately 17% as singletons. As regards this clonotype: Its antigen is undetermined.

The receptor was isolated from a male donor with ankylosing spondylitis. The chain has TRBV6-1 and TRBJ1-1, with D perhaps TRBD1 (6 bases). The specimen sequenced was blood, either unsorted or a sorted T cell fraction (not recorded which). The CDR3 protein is CASSPLTGFKAEAFF. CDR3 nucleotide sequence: TGTGCCAGCAGCCCCCTCACAGGGTTTAAGGCTGAAGCTTTCTTT.